These 11 T cell receptor beta chains share one sample of origin, sequenced in a study of shared clonotypes between healthy human individuals. Sequencing was performed with immunoSEQ multiplex PCR; in TCRdb, only in-frame clones are kept and a portion is missing. This table has about 2 million clones, approximately 95% appearing once. In the naive CD8 group, cells lacked CD45RO and were positively selected for CCR7, so terminally differentiated effector memory CD45RA+ cells were left out. The sequencing sample was made of naive CD8+ T cells sorted from blood. These TCRs come from a young man in good health.

The chain recombines TRBV7-6 with TRBJ2-2; the D gene could be TRBD1 or TRBD2 (5 bases each). Germline V gives CDR1 SGHVS, CDR2 FNYEAQ. This CDR3 spans 15 amino acids. Trimming stripped 2 bases from V and 5 bases from J, with 12 bases between. The CDR3 DNA reads as TGTGCCAGCAGCTTAACGGGGCCTTTAACCGGGGAGCTGTTTTTT. This gives the protein CASSLTGPLTGELFF.

The V gene is TRBV4-1, the J gene TRBJ1-2, with D possibly matching TRBD1 (5 bases). V shed 0 bases and J shed 8 bases, with 16 bases lying between them. Germline V gene data show CDR1 as MGHRA and CDR2 as YSYEKL. The CDR3 has 15 residues. The CDR3 spells CASSQEGDFPLGYTF. DNA of the CDR3: TGCGCCAGCAGCCAAGAGGGGGATTTCCCCCTGGGCTACACCTTC.

The chain links TRBV27 to TRBJ1-6, with no clear D. The CDR3 is 13 amino acids. The V and J ends lost 3 bases and 9 bases respectively, with 9 bases between them. CDR1 and CDR2 (germline): MNHEY, SMNVEV (reference sequence). CDR3 sequence reads: CASSLGLGSPLHF. In nucleotides, the CDR3 is TGTGCCAGCAGTTTGGGCCTGGGTTCACCCCTCCACTTT.

In this sample, this clone turned up once. This specimen includes other DNA sequences encoding the same CDR3. This chain links TRBV9 with TRBJ1-6, with unresolved D. The CDR3 has 15 residues. Germline V gene lookup returns CDR1 SGDLS and CDR2 YYNGEE. Trimming pared 0 bases from V and 6 bases from J, leaving 10 bases between. The CDR3: CASSVGGSPNSPLHF. The CDR3 DNA reads as TGTGCCAGCAGCGTAGGTGGCAGCCCTAATTCACCCCTCCACTTT.

This chain joins TRBV13 and TRBJ1-4, with a weak D call TRBD1 (6 bases). V was clipped by 8 bases and J by 5 bases, with 15 bases between them. Germline CDR1 PRHDT, CDR2 FYEKMQ (reference sequence). The CDR3 has 14 amino acids. Written as DNA, the CDR3 is TGTGCCAGCGGATATGGGGGCCCCAATGAAAAACTGTTTTTT. It translates to CASGYGGPNEKLFF.

The chain is built from TRBV30 and TRBJ2-5; TRBD2 aligns across 13 bases. Germline trimming cut 0 bases from V and 1 base from J; bases unmatched to any gene: 2. Germline assignment: CDR1 GTSNPN and CDR2 SVGIG (reference sequence). The CDR3 loop spans 16 amino acids. This chain's CDR3 is CAWSVGTSGIQETQYF. CDR3 coding DNA: TGTGCCTGGAGTGTAGGGACTAGCGGGATCCAAGAGACCCAGTACTTC. Full variable domain (outside the CDR3, taken from reference TRBV30 and TRBJ2-5): SQTIHQWPATLVQPVGSPLSLECTVEGTSNPNLYWYRQAAGRGLQLLFYSVGIGQISSEVPQNLSASRPQDRQFILSSKKLLLSDSGFYLCAWSVGTSGIQETQYFGPGTRLLVL.

This chain connects TRBV5-6 to TRBJ2-2, with 7 nucleotides matching TRBD2. This CDR3 is built from 15 residues. The trim removed 3 bases at V and 7 bases at J, leaving 9 bases unmatched. CDR1 SGHDT and CDR2 YYEEEE come from the germline V gene. The CDR3 protein is CASSSRGGAYGELFF. DNA for the CDR3: TGTGCCAGCAGCTCCCGGGGAGGGGCATACGGGGAGCTGTTTTTT.

The chain is built from TRBV7-9 and TRBJ2-3, with 14 bases identical to TRBD2. V lost 5 bases and J lost 4; bases outside the gene matches: 8. CDR1 is SEHNR, CDR2 FQNEAQ, per germline (reference sequence). The CDR3 extends over 17 amino acids. CDR3 loop: CASSSGTSGSVADTQYF. The CDR3, as DNA: TGTGCCAGCAGCAGCGGGACTAGCGGGAGTGTAGCAGATACGCAGTATTTT.

V gene TRBV6-1 combines with J gene TRBJ1-3; weak D call: TRBD1 (6 bases). Germline CDR1 is MNHNS and CDR2 is SASEGT. The CDR3 runs 13 residues. Trimming removed 8 bases at V and 0 bases at J, with 8 bases between. The CDR3 nucleotides are TGTGCCAGCGTGGGGGCCTCTGGAAACACCATATATTTT. This gives the protein CASVGASGNTIYF.

The chain carries TRBV5-6 and TRBJ2-3; 12 positions agree with TRBD2. The V gene end was trimmed by 4 bases and the J gene end by 4 bases; junction bases not matched to a gene: 4. The CDR3 length is 15 residues. Per the germline V gene, CDR1 is SGHDT and CDR2 is YYEEEE. CDR3 sequence: CASSIPSGRADTQYF. CDR3 nucleotide sequence: TGTGCCAGCAGCATTCCTAGCGGGAGGGCAGATACGCAGTATTTT.

This clone was picked up a small number of times. The rearrangement uses TRBV18 and TRBJ1-2, with 10 bases matching TRBD1. The V gene's germline CDR1 is KGHSH and CDR2 LQKENI. With 6 bases clipped from V and 5 bases from J, the junction kept 6 bases outside the gene matches. CDR3 length: 14 amino acids. CDR3 loop: CASSTGQGPYGYTF. DNA for the CDR3: TGTGCCAGCTCTACGGGACAGGGGCCTTATGGCTACACCTTC.